These T cell receptor beta chains were read from a single sample in a study of T cells in Graves' hyperthyroidism and ophthalmopathy. In TCRdb, the multiplex PCR reads were re-called with MiXCR into one record per CDR3 protein. Among about 600,000 distinct CDR3 sequences, approximately 14% were seen once, and the ten largest hold around 7%. The sample was blood. These receptors originate from a woman aged 18-30 years with Graves' ophthalmopathy. Each CDR3 is given without its conserved first and last residue.

CDR3: AWNGDRAYEQY
J: TRBJ2-7
V: TRBV30

CDR3: ASSLFRDGGGTEAF
J: TRBJ1-1
V: TRBV7-9

CDR3: ASSQTSLAADQETQY
J: TRBJ2-5
V: TRBV4-2

CDR3: ATSPEIAESSYNEQF
J: TRBJ2-1
V: TRBV15

CDR3: ASIQGLAGVGPSTDTQY
J: TRBJ2-3
V: TRBV10-2

CDR3: SAKRLAGGPRGTGELF
J: TRBJ2-2
V: TRBV20-1

CDR3: ASSQATGSNTEAF
J: TRBJ1-1
V: TRBV3-1

CDR3: ASRGAQGKGGGYT
J: TRBJ1-2
V: TRBV28

CDR3: ASSPRLYNEQF
J: TRBJ2-1
V: TRBV12-3/TRBV12-4

CDR3: ASSPGRGVSEAF
J: TRBJ1-1
V: TRBV27

CDR3: ASSQSRPGTQY
J: TRBJ2-3
V: TRBV9

CDR3: ASSSPGGEQF
J: TRBJ2-1
V: TRBV7-2

CDR3: ASSYRGLAGYEQY
J: TRBJ2-7
V: TRBV27

CDR3: ASSKPGQGDYGYT
J: TRBJ1-2
V: TRBV28

CDR3: AWSDSLDRGRTEAF
J: TRBJ1-1
V: TRBV30

CDR3: ASSEFAGMSEAF
J: TRBJ1-1
V: TRBV6-1

CDR3: ATSDGVYGYT
J: TRBJ1-2
V: TRBV24-1

CDR3: ASSLGPPSRHTDTQY
J: TRBJ2-3
V: TRBV28

CDR3: ASSIQDNYEQY
J: TRBJ2-7
V: TRBV19

CDR3: AWSVFLGGFSYEQY
J: TRBJ2-7
V: TRBV30

CDR3: ASSRTSGRQETQY
J: TRBJ2-5
V: TRBV12-3/TRBV12-4

CDR3: ASSYAGANTHDTQY
J: TRBJ2-3
V: TRBV27

CDR3: ASSYSSNNRDTQY
J: TRBJ2-3
V: TRBV6-5

CDR3: ASSSVNSYNEQF
J: TRBJ2-1
V: TRBV11-2

CDR3: SVEGSAGGEYEQY
J: TRBJ2-7
V: TRBV29-1

CDR3: ASSPNPRSETYNEQF
J: TRBJ2-1
V: TRBV27

CDR3: ASRSDNNEQF
J: TRBJ2-1
V: TRBV28

CDR3: ASSQRSRRQGGEKLF
J: TRBJ1-4
V: TRBV3-2

CDR3: ASSELAPPGTGEGYT
J: TRBJ1-2
V: TRBV25-1

CDR3: AILRRVGYT
J: TRBJ1-2
V: TRBV2

CDR3: ASSEQRNTEAF
J: TRBJ1-1
V: TRBV2

CDR3: ASSRDPGNTEAF
J: TRBJ1-1
V: TRBV6-4

CDR3: ASSPQTGGGNTIY
J: TRBJ1-3
V: TRBV7-9

CDR3: ASSQRPSNYGYT
J: TRBJ1-2
V: TRBV3-1

CDR3: ASTLEGGVWNEQF
J: TRBJ2-1
V: TRBV2

CDR3: SAKPANRGGPYNEQF
J: TRBJ2-1
V: TRBV20-1

CDR3: ASSPRSGRVYNEQF
J: TRBJ2-1
V: TRBV3-1

CDR3: ASSTLGGSNEQF
J: TRBJ2-1
V: TRBV7-3

CDR3: SARYGTSGANVLT
J: TRBJ2-6
V: TRBV20-1

CDR3: ASSDNTGELF
J: TRBJ2-2
V: TRBV7-3

CDR3: ASSPLLAGGTQETQY
J: TRBJ2-5
V: TRBV18

CDR3: ASSRRTGDYGYT
J: TRBJ1-2
V: TRBV6-1